The 27 T cell receptor beta chains below all came from one sample that was sequenced in a study of somatic mutations in cytotoxic T cells in rheumatoid arthritis. Repertoires were generated with immunoSEQ multiplex PCR, while TCRdb's copy carries only in-frame clones and drops some. The sample yields roughly 12,000 clones, about 80% seen once. Sequencing was performed on CD8+ T cells sorted from blood. The source is a man aged 50 to 60 in good health.

The chain recombines TRBV7-2 with TRBJ2-7; 11 nucleotides agree with TRBD2. J gave up 1 base and V 2 bases, and 1 base lay outside the gene matches. This CDR3 has 15 amino acids. Germline loops: CDR1 SGHTA, CDR2 FQGNSA. CDR3 nucleotide sequence: TGTGCCAGCAGCTTAACTAGCGGGAGTTCCTACGAGCAGTACTTC. This codes for CASSLTSGSSYEQYF.

J is TRBJ1-1 and V is TRBV19; D call uncertain. Trimming stripped 5 bases from V and 5 bases from J, with 21 bases between. This CDR3 contains 16 residues. Germline V gives CDR1 LNHDA, CDR2 SQIVND (reference sequence). CDR3 protein: CASSSAGSSRETEAFF. Written as DNA, the CDR3 is TGTGCCAGTAGTTCTGCTGGGTCTTCAAGAGAGACTGAAGCTTTCTTT.

The rearrangement uses TRBV9 and TRBJ1-3, with 7 positions matching TRBD1. The CDR3 totals 15 residues. V shed 4 bases and J 2 bases; nucleotides not matched to a gene: 6. Per the germline V gene, CDR1 is SGDLS and CDR2 is YYNGEE. The CDR3 DNA reads as TGTGCCAGCAGCCCTACAGGGGTAGCTGGAAACACCATATATTTT. Protein sequence: CASSPTGVAGNTIYF. The full variable domain, in which reference TRBV9 and TRBJ1-3 provide the parts outside the CDR3, is DSGVTQTPKHLITATGQRVTLRCSPRSGDLSVYWYQQSLDQGLQFLIQYYNGEERAKGNILERFSAQQFPDLHSELNLSSLELGDSALYFCASSPTGVAGNTIYFGEGSWLTVV.

This chain connects TRBV7-9 to TRBJ1-1; D gene uncertain. The germline V gene encodes CDR1 SEHNR and CDR2 FQNEAQ (reference sequence). The germline V and J ends were trimmed by 5 bases and 1 base, with 8 bases remaining between them. The CDR3 has 13 residues. CDR3 sequence (DNA): TGTGCCAGCAGCCGTACACAGAACACTGAAGCTTTCTTT. The encoded protein is CASSRTQNTEAFF.

This clone was seen a single time. The rearrangement joins TRBV14 to TRBJ2-7; D is undetermined. V shed 2 bases and J shed 0 bases, with 11 bases lying between them. The CDR3 covers 15 residues. The germline V gene has CDR1 SGHDN and CDR2 FVKESK. The CDR3 DNA sequence: TGTGCCAGCAGCCAATTACGGAACTACTCCTACGAGCAGTACTTC. The encoded protein is CASSQLRNYSYEQYF.

The genes are TRBV7-6 and TRBJ1-1; 9 bases match TRBD1. Per germline, CDR1 SGHVS and CDR2 FNYEAQ. The CDR3 totals 14 residues. The V segment lost 5 bases and the J segment 5 bases; nucleotides outside the gene matches: 6. CDR3 sequence (DNA): TGTGCCAGCAGCATGGGACAGGGTGGTACTGAAGCTTTCTTT. This translates into CASSMGQGGTEAFF.

V and J are TRBV11-2 and TRBJ2-7, with a weak D call TRBD1 (7 bases). Deletions cut 1 base from V and 6 bases from J, with 13 bases between. CDR1 SGHAT and CDR2 FQNNGV come from the germline V gene. The CDR3 has 14 amino acids. In DNA, the CDR3 is TGTGCCAGCAGCTTAGCTCCAGGGGGGTTCGAGCAGTACGTC. Translating it yields CASSLAPGGFEQYV.

This chain joins TRBV19 and TRBJ2-1; no clear D. V lost 3 bases, J lost 5 bases, and 8 bases lay in between. CDR1 is LNHDA, CDR2 SQIVND, per germline (reference sequence). The CDR3 loop spans 13 amino acids. As DNA, the CDR3 is TGTGCCAGTAGTATTTCACTTGACAATGAGCAGTTCTTC. Its translation: CASSISLDNEQFF.

This clone appeared a single time. V and J are TRBV5-8 and TRBJ2-7; the match to TRBD1 covers 9 bases. Germline loops: CDR1 SGHTS, CDR2 YDEGEE. The CDR3 totals 15 residues. The V gene end was trimmed by 0 bases and the J gene end by 3 bases; junction bases not matched to a gene: 4. The CDR3 spells CASSLGRTGVYEQYV. The CDR3 coding sequence is TGTGCCAGCAGCTTGGGTAGGACAGGGGTCTACGAGCAGTACGTC.

This clone has a handful of counts. The rearrangement joins TRBV5-4 to TRBJ2-7; 7 nucleotides agree with TRBD1. Trimming removed 1 base from V and 2 bases from J; junction bases left unmatched: 12. Germline CDR1 reads SGHNT; CDR2 reads YYREEE (reference sequence). This CDR3 spans 17 amino acids. The CDR3 reads CASSLSGGTPFTYEQYF. The CDR3 coding sequence is TGTGCCAGCAGCTTGTCAGGGGGTACCCCTTTTACCTACGAGCAGTACTTC.

The V and J genes are TRBV27 and TRBJ2-4; 9 nucleotides line up with TRBD2. Per the germline V gene, CDR1 is MNHEY and CDR2 is SMNVEV (reference sequence). The CDR3 has 14 residues. After removal of 4 bases from V and 6 bases from J, the junction contained 4 bases not matched to a gene. DNA for the CDR3: TGTGCCAGCAGTTCAGCGGGAGGAGGAAACATTCAGTACTTC. As protein: CASSSAGGGNIQYF.

This clone was observed a few times. The V gene is TRBV7-2, the J gene TRBJ1-1; no clear D gene. With 6 bases removed from V and 5 bases from J, the gap between germline ends came to 10 bases. Germline assignment: CDR1 SGHTA and CDR2 FQGNSA. The CDR3 loop spans 12 amino acids. The CDR3 nucleotides are TGTGCCAGCAGTGAGACGGTAACTGAAGCTTTCTTT. Translation gives CASSETVTEAFF.

V is TRBV27 and J is TRBJ2-7; TRBD2 is a possible D gene (6 bases). Trimming took off 0 bases at V and 1 base at J, with 13 bases between the two ends. The CDR3 length is 16 residues. Germline assignment: CDR1 MNHEY and CDR2 SMNVEV (reference sequence). CDR3 amino acids: CASSLSVLEGSYEQYV. The DNA for the CDR3 is TGTGCCAGCAGTTTATCTGTCTTGGAGGGGTCCTACGAGCAGTACGTC.

The genes are TRBV20-1 and TRBJ2-5; no clear D. The CDR3 consists of 11 residues. Germline V gene lookup returns CDR1 DFQATT and CDR2 SNEGSKA (reference sequence). The V end was cut by 1 base, the J end by 5 bases, with 5 bases between. Written as DNA, the CDR3 is TGCAGTGCTAGAGCCAGGGAGACCCAGTACTTC. Translating gives CSARARETQYF.

The chain recombines TRBV13 with TRBJ2-2, with D maybe TRBD1 (7 bases). CDR1 PRHDT and CDR2 FYEKMQ come from the germline V gene (reference sequence). Trimming removed 4 bases at V and 3 bases at J, with 12 bases between. This CDR3 is built from 15 residues. CDR3 DNA sequence: TGTGCCAGCAGCTGGGGCAGGGGGGACACCGGGGAGCTGTTTTTT. Translating gives CASSWGRGDTGELFF.

This sequence joins TRBV7-9 and TRBJ2-7, with TRBD1 matching over 8 bases. J gave up 0 bases and V 3 bases, and 4 bases lay outside the gene matches. CDR1 is SEHNR, CDR2 FQNEAQ, per germline (reference sequence). The CDR3 has 15 residues. The CDR3 DNA reads TGTGCCAGCAGCTTCTGGGACAGGCCCTCCTACGAGCAGTACTTC. Encoded protein: CASSFWDRPSYEQYF.

This chain joins TRBV9 and TRBJ1-2; D is perhaps TRBD1 (5 bases). Germline V gene data show CDR1 as SGDLS and CDR2 as YYNGEE. V lost 0 bases, J lost 6 bases, and 15 bases lay in between. The CDR3 length is 15 residues. In DNA, the CDR3 is TGTGCCAGCAGCGTAGCAGGTTGGGGGGGGGATGGCTACACCTTC. This gives the protein CASSVAGWGGDGYTF.

CDR3 residues: CAIREQGSETEAFF. CDR3 DNA: TGTGCCATCAGAGAACAGGGGAGTGAAACTGAAGCTTTCTTT. The chain is built from TRBV10-3 and TRBJ1-1, with TRBD1 matching 7 bases. V was clipped by 6 bases and J by 5 bases; unmatched bases: 9. The CDR3 totals 14 residues. The germline gives CDR1 ENHRY, CDR2 SYGVKD.

The chain is built from TRBV7-6 and TRBJ2-1, with D perhaps assigned TRBD1 or TRBD2 (5 bases each). The CDR3 totals 12 residues. Trimming removed 3 bases from V and 6 bases from J, with 6 bases in between. Germline V gene sequence: CDR1 SGHVS, CDR2 FNYEAQ. The CDR3 coding sequence is TGTGCCAGCAGCTTCGGGACCAATGAGCAGTTCTTC. It specifies CASSFGTNEQFF.

The table lists this clone with a few counts. The genes are TRBV21-1 and TRBJ1-1. TRBV21-1 is described as a pseudogene. The CDR3 runs 12 residues. The CDR3 coding sequence is TGTGCCAGCACAGGGAGATACACTGAAGCTTTCTTT. Amino acid sequence: CASTGRYTEAFF.

This sequence joins TRBV27 and TRBJ2-2; 9 bases are a match to TRBD1. The CDR3 loop spans 17 amino acids. V lost 5 bases and J lost 6; bases outside the gene matches: 13. Germline V gene data show CDR1 as MNHEY and CDR2 as SMNVEV (reference sequence). The CDR3 sequence is CASSTGQGFVTAGELFF. The CDR3 nucleotides are TGTGCCAGCAGTACCGGACAGGGGTTCGTTACGGCCGGGGAGCTGTTTTTT.

As regards this clone: Other DNA sequences in the same sample also yield this CDR3. V and J are TRBV19 and TRBJ2-1; 14 nucleotides align to TRBD2. The CDR3 runs to 16 residues. Germline V lookup: CDR1 LNHDA, CDR2 SQIVND (reference sequence). V lost 1 base and J lost 4; bases outside the gene matches: 0. CDR3 residues: CASSIGLAGGYNEQFF. The DNA of the CDR3 is TGTGCCAGTAGTATAGGACTAGCGGGAGGGTACAATGAGCAGTTCTTC.

The chain employs TRBV6-1 and TRBJ1-4; D possibly corresponds to TRBD1 (5 bases). V gave up 7 bases and J gave up 2 bases, with 11 bases separating them. The CDR3 extends over 14 amino acids. The germline gives CDR1 MNHNS, CDR2 SASEGT. CDR3 in amino acids: CASTGGRTNEKLFF. The CDR3 DNA is TGTGCCAGCACTGGGGGAAGGACTAATGAAAAACTGTTTTTT.

J is TRBJ1-5 and V is TRBV15; 9 bases are shared with TRBD1. Losses at the gene ends were 3 bases for V and 4 bases for J; bases not matched to a gene: 7. The CDR3 length is 16 residues. The germline gives CDR1 LNHNV, CDR2 YYDKDF (reference sequence). The CDR3 region is CATSRKGQGLNQPQHF. CDR3 in DNA: TGTGCCACCAGCAGGAAGGGACAGGGTCTAAATCAGCCCCAGCATTTT.

This chain links TRBV7-3 with TRBJ2-2, with D maybe TRBD1 (5 bases). CDR1 is SGHTA, CDR2 FQGTGA, per germline. Trimming took off 3 bases at V and 4 bases at J, with 12 bases between the two ends. The CDR3 is 15 residues long. The CDR3 spells CASSFRGASTGELFF. The DNA of the CDR3 is TGTGCCAGCAGCTTTCGTGGGGCGAGCACCGGGGAGCTGTTTTTT.

The DNA for the CDR3 is TGCGCCAGCAGCCAACAGGGACTAGCGGGAGGGGGTGAGCAGTTCTTC. It translates to CASSQQGLAGGGEQFF. The chain combines TRBV4-3 with TRBJ2-1, with 16 bases fitting TRBD2. This CDR3 has 16 amino acids. V was pared by 2 bases and J by 9 bases, with 4 bases of the junction left unmatched. Germline loops: CDR1 LGHNA, CDR2 YSLEER.

This clone appeared once. V usage is TRBV28 and J usage is TRBJ1-1; D is possibly TRBD1 (6 bases). V was trimmed by 10 bases and J by 6 bases, leaving 18 bases between them. Germline CDR1 MDHEN, CDR2 SYDVKM. The CDR3 is 13 amino acids. The CDR3 loop reads CANSNREMAEAFF. The CDR3 bases are TGTGCCAACTCAAACAGGGAAATGGCTGAAGCTTTCTTT.